This T cell receptor beta chain was captured by sequencing in a study of cytomegalovirus exposure and HLA in healthy donors. The overall study: The 120 validation repertoires and the roughly 670 first-cohort repertoires shared a platform, a later analysis reported.

This clone was observed once. Its antigen is as yet unknown. General observations from the study: The finding came from a later analysis; first-cohort TCR clusters tended to co-occur in the 110 or so validation repertoires. The listing of 160 or so TCR beta chains classed them as cytomegalovirus-associated.

Germline loops: CDR1 MNHEY, CDR2 SMNVEV (reference sequence). CDR3 length: 13 amino acids. With 2 bases removed from V and 8 bases from J, the gap between germline ends came to 10 bases. Generated by immunoSEQ multiplex PCR, the TCRdb table keeps only in-frame clones and is missing some. The sample shows roughly 60,000 clones, roughly 94% of them seen only once. The chain uses TRBV27 and TRBJ2-1; D is undetermined. The origin of this receptor is a woman under 30 in good health and CMV-seropositive. Sequenced material: PBMCs. In DNA, the CDR3 is TGTGCCAGCAGTTTACGGCAGGTCGATGAGCAGTTCTTC. Protein sequence: CASSLRQVDEQFF.